This T cell receptor beta chain was sequenced during a study of beta chain features in type 1 diabetes. Investigators reverse transcribed all isolated RNA, so they sequenced expressed TCRB transcripts. Repertoires were generated with immunoSEQ multiplex PCR, while TCRdb's copy carries only in-frame clones and drops some. The sample shows under 300,000 clones, 25% to 30% of them seen only once. This clone has only one observation. Germline trimming cut 6 bases from V and 7 bases from J; bases unmatched to any gene: 6. CDR3 length: 13 residues. Germline loops: CDR1 MDHEN, CDR2 SYDVKM. Each of the CD4+ naive, central memory, regulatory and stem cell-like memory populations was sorted via CD45RO/CCR7/CD25/CD127/CD95/CD27.

The TCR comes from a man younger than 40 in good health. The chain uses TRBV28 and TRBJ1-5; 7 bases map to TRBD1. Material: central memory CD4+ T cells from blood. The CDR3 nucleotides are TGTGCCAGCAGAGAGGGGGCAGGACAGCCCCAGCATTTT. Encoded protein: CASREGAGQPQHF.